One sample yielded the 24 T cell receptor beta chains listed below, sequenced in a study of T cells in Graves' hyperthyroidism and ophthalmopathy. RNA transcripts yielded amplified TCR beta CDR3 regions. An initial round of RT-PCR targeting the TCR CDR3 relied on the HTBI primer set. One entry per CDR3 protein results from TCRdb running MiXCR on the multiplex PCR reads. Of some 350,000 distinct CDR3 sequences listed, about 18% are singletons. The sequenced sample was blood. All receptors come from a woman younger than 30 with Graves' hyperthyroidism.

At least ten counts were recorded for this clonotype. The junction shows a germline mismatch at one end, possibly a read error. CDR3 bases: TGCGCCAGCAGCTTGGATGGCAGGGCGAACACCGAGGAGCTGTTTTTT. Its translation: CASSLDGRANTEELFF. This sequence joins TRBV5-1 and TRBJ2-2; tentatively, D is TRBD1 (5 bases). CDR3 length: 16 residues. Per germline, CDR1 SGHRS and CDR2 YFSETQ.

This clonotype occurred a few times. The chain carries TRBV5-4 and TRBJ1-2; no clear D gene. Germline CDR1 reads SGHNT; CDR2 reads YYREEE (reference sequence). This CDR3 spans 14 amino acids. V lost 4 bases and J 5 bases, leaving 15 bases between the germline ends. CDR3 region: CASSIQQMAYGYTF. In DNA form, the CDR3 reads TGTGCCAGCAGCATCCAACAGATGGCGTATGGCTACACCTTC.

This clonotype was observed a few times. This sequence joins TRBV7-9 and TRBJ2-3; TRBD2 might be the D (6 bases). The CDR3 loop spans 14 amino acids. The V and J ends lost 5 bases and 6 bases respectively, with 15 bases between them. Germline values: CDR1 SEHNR, CDR2 FQNEAQ (reference sequence). The CDR3 DNA follows: TGTGCCAGCAGCGCGCGGGACTCACGTGATACGCAGTATTTT. As protein: CASSARDSRDTQYF.

This clonotype occurred many times. The chain recombines TRBV24-1 with TRBJ1-5, with 7 bases aligning to TRBD1. The CDR3 length is 14 residues. Germline trimming cut 5 bases from V and 7 bases from J; bases unmatched to any gene: 7. The germline gives CDR1 KGHDR, CDR2 SFDVKD. CDR3 sequence reads: CATSGTGVGQPQHF. CDR3 nucleotide sequence: TGTGCCACCAGTGGTACAGGGGTGGGGCAGCCCCAGCATTTT.

The chain recombines TRBV7-3 with TRBJ2-3, with D possibly matching TRBD1 (5 bases). This CDR3 is built from 15 residues. Germline CDR1 and CDR2: SGHTA and FQGTGA. Between the trimmed V and J ends, which lost 5 bases and 2 bases, there was a span of 14 bases. The CDR3 sequence is CASSLWGLLTDTQYF. CDR3 nucleotides: TGTGCCAGCAGCCTATGGGGCTTACTCACAGATACGCAGTATTTT. The full variable domain, rest sourced from reference TRBV7-3 and TRBJ2-3, is GAGVSQTPSNKVTEKGKYVELRCDPISGHTALYWYRQSLGQGPEFLIYFQGTGAADDSGLPNDRFFAVRPEGSVSTLKIQRTERGDSAVYLCASSLWGLLTDTQYFGPGTRLTVL.

J is TRBJ1-5 and V is TRBV29-1; D might be TRBD1 (5 bases). Germline assignment: CDR1 SQVTM and CDR2 ANQGSEA. The CDR3 runs 14 residues. Trimming pared 7 bases from V and 1 base from J, leaving 14 bases between. The CDR3 sequence: CSAVGGSSNQPQHF. Here the CDR3 DNA reads TGCAGCGCCGTCGGGGGATCGAGCAATCAGCCCCAGCATTTT.

The gene calls are TRBV20-1 and TRBJ1-3, with D unresolved. Germline CDR1 is DFQATT and CDR2 is SNEGSKA (reference sequence). The CDR3 spans 12 residues. The V gene lost 0 bases and the J gene lost 6 bases, with 6 bases spanning the gap. The CDR3 DNA reads TGCAGTGCTAGAGACCGCGTAAACACCATATATTTT. This encodes CSARDRVNTIYF.

The rearrangement joins TRBV6-5 to TRBJ2-2; D unresolved. From germline, CDR1 is MNHEY and CDR2 SVGAGI. V shed 2 bases and J shed 5 bases, with 12 bases lying between them. The CDR3 is 15 amino acids. The CDR3, as DNA: TGTGCCAGCAGTTACCCGTCTATCCCAACCGGGGAGCTGTTTTTT. Translation gives CASSYPSIPTGELFF.

The sample holds many counts of this clonotype. This chain links TRBV18 with TRBJ1-2; D not resolved. Germline CDR1 is KGHSH and CDR2 is LQKENI. Between the trimmed V and J ends, which lost 3 bases and 2 bases, there was a span of 7 bases. This CDR3 is built from 13 residues. This CDR3 is CASSPAGNYGYTF. For the CDR3, the DNA is TGTGCCAGCTCACCGGCGGGGAACTATGGCTACACCTTC. The entire variable domain, with the rest obtained from reference TRBV18 and TRBJ1-2, is as follows: NAGVMQNPRHLVRRRGQEARLRCSPMKGHSHVYWYRQLPEEGLKFMVYLQKENIIDESGMPKERFSAEFPKEGPSILRIQQVVRGDSAAYFCASSPAGNYGYTFGSGTRLTVV.

Ten or more counts support this clonotype. The V call is TRBV12-3 or TRBV12-4, the J call TRBJ2-7, with D perhaps matching TRBD2 (6 bases). This CDR3 region has 15 residues. Trimming took 6 bases from V and 5 from J, leaving 20 bases between them. The CDR3 is CASRYAGLWIHEQYF. The CDR3 DNA follows: TGTGCCAGCAGGTACGCGGGACTGTGGATTCACGAGCAGTACTTC.

This clonotype was recorded at least ten times. The CDR3: CAWRRAGNTIYF. CDR3 coding DNA: TGTGCCTGGCGACGGGCTGGAAACACCATATATTTT. The rearrangement uses TRBV30 and TRBJ1-3; D ambiguous. The germline V gene encodes CDR1 GTSNPN and CDR2 SVGIG (reference sequence). Trimming took off 5 bases at V and 2 bases at J, with 7 bases between the two ends. The CDR3 length is 12 residues.

This clonotype appeared many times. The chain has TRBV6-5 and TRBJ2-7; the D call may be TRBD1 or TRBD2 (5 bases each). The length of the CDR3 is 15 residues. Germline V gives CDR1 MNHEY, CDR2 SVGAGI. Trimming pared 0 bases from V and 3 bases from J, leaving 12 bases between. Written as DNA, the CDR3 is TGTGCCAGCAGTTACTCCGGCAGGGCGGGCTACGAGCAGTACTTC. Translation gives CASSYSGRAGYEQYF.

This clonotype was seen ten or more times. The chain uses TRBV30 and TRBJ2-5; D perhaps matches TRBD1 (7 bases). Germline loops: CDR1 GTSNPN, CDR2 SVGIG (reference sequence). This CDR3 contains 18 residues. The V end lost 4 bases, the J end lost 5 bases, and 29 bases lay between the germline ends. CDR3: CAWIARSYTRGDPETQYF. The CDR3 DNA reads TGTGCCTGGATTGCCCGCTCCTACACCAGGGGGGATCCGGAGACCCAGTACTTC.

The chain is built from TRBV20-1 and TRBJ1-2; TRBD1 matches at 7 bases. Germline loops: CDR1 DFQATT, CDR2 SNEGSKA (reference sequence). V dropped 4 bases and J dropped 3; count of bases not matched to a gene: 8. The CDR3 covers 14 residues. CDR3 DNA: TGCAGTGCTACCCGAGGGGGCGCGGACTATGGCTACACCTTC. Residues: CSATRGGADYGYTF.

This clonotype was recorded many times. The chain joins TRBV6-1 to TRBJ1-2, with D tentatively TRBD1 (6 bases). In germline, CDR1 is MNHNS, CDR2 SASEGT. The CDR3 sequence is 16 residues long. Trimming shortened V by 5 bases and J by 1 base, and 17 bases separated the two germline ends. The CDR3 DNA reads TGTGCCAGCAGTCCCCACAGGGCCCAACTTAACTATGGCTACACCTTC. Encoded protein: CASSPHRAQLNYGYTF.

This sequence joins TRBV12-3 or TRBV12-4 and TRBJ2-7, with 11 bases that match TRBD1. This CDR3 region has 15 residues. V lost 5 bases, J lost 5 bases, and 8 bases stayed unmatched. The CDR3 DNA is TGTGCCAGCAGTGGTACCGGGACAGGGGGGGACGAGCAGTACTTC. It yields the protein CASSGTGTGGDEQYF.

Only a few counts were recorded for this clonotype. The chain links TRBV5-1 to TRBJ2-4; D gene ambiguous. V was shortened by 3 bases and J by 0 bases, with 4 bases between the two germline ends. The length of the CDR3 is 13 residues. Per germline, CDR1 SGHRS and CDR2 YFSETQ. CDR3 bases: TGCGCCAGCAGCTCGGCAGCCAAAAACATTCAGTACTTC. Translating gives CASSSAAKNIQYF.

J is TRBJ2-5 and V is TRBV4-1; TRBD1 matches at 7 bases. This CDR3 region has 14 residues. Unmatched junction bases numbered 9, after V lost 3 bases and J lost 8 bases. Per germline, CDR1 MGHRA and CDR2 YSYEKL. The CDR3 loop is CASSQAFTGETQYF. The CDR3 nucleotides read TGCGCCAGCAGCCAGGCCTTCACAGGGGAAACCCAGTACTTC.

In its sample, this clonotype was seen many times. This chain uses TRBV6-1 with TRBJ1-5, with a tentative D call TRBD1 (5 bases). Germline CDR1 reads MNHNS; CDR2 reads SASEGT. V was trimmed by 3 bases and J by 2 bases, leaving 8 bases between them. This CDR3 contains 14 residues. The CDR3 nucleotides are TGTGCCAGCAGTGATAGGGGCGGCAATCAGCCCCAGCATTTT. Translating it yields CASSDRGGNQPQHF.

Many counts were recorded for this clonotype. DNA of the CDR3: TGTGCCAGCCAGTCCCCGGGCGGGGGTAATCAGCCCCAGCATTTT. Amino acids: CASQSPGGGNQPQHF. This chain links TRBV27 with TRBJ1-5; tentatively, D is TRBD1 (5 bases). This CDR3 comprises 15 residues. V was pared by 8 bases and J by 4 bases, with 18 bases between. Germline CDR1 and CDR2: MNHEY and SMNVEV (reference sequence).

This clonotype was picked up many times. This chain joins TRBV12-3 or TRBV12-4 and TRBJ1-5; D is uncertain. V was trimmed by 5 bases and J by 0 bases, leaving 17 bases between them. CDR3 length equals 17 residues. The CDR3 coding sequence is TGTGCCAGCAGTCTTACCGATCTTGTTTTTAGCAATCAGCCCCAGCATTTT. Encoded protein: CASSLTDLVFSNQPQHF.

This clonotype was seen many times. The final CDR3 position lacks the conserved phenylalanine or tryptophan, pointing to a likely read error. This rearrangement joins TRBV6-5 to TRBJ1-1, with unresolved D. The CDR3 is 15 residues long. Germline V gene sequence: CDR1 MNHEY, CDR2 SVGAGI. The ends were cut back, 0 bases at V and 5 bases at J, with 13 bases in the middle. The CDR3: CASSYSSQSATEAFS. CDR3 coding DNA: TGTGCCAGCAGTTACTCATCCCAATCCGCGACTGAAGCTTTCTCT.

The J gene is TRBJ1-2, the V gene TRBV7-9; tentative D call: TRBD1 (5 bases). CDR3 length: 15 residues. Trimming pared 4 bases from V and 2 bases from J, leaving 14 bases between. CDR1 and CDR2 (germline): SEHNR, FQNEAQ (reference sequence). The CDR3 sequence: CASSSEGLLNYGYTF. DNA for the CDR3: TGTGCCAGCAGCTCCGAGGGACTCCTAAACTATGGCTACACCTTC.

Many counts were recorded for this clonotype. CDR3 sequence reads: CASARPGEQYF. Written as DNA, the CDR3 is TGTGCCAGCGCGAGGCCGGGGGAGCAGTACTTC. The chain joins TRBV11-2 to TRBJ2-7, with D tentatively TRBD2 (5 bases). The CDR3 loop spans 11 amino acids. Germline V gene sequence: CDR1 SGHAT, CDR2 FQNNGV. Trimming took 8 bases from V and 7 from J, leaving 12 bases between them.